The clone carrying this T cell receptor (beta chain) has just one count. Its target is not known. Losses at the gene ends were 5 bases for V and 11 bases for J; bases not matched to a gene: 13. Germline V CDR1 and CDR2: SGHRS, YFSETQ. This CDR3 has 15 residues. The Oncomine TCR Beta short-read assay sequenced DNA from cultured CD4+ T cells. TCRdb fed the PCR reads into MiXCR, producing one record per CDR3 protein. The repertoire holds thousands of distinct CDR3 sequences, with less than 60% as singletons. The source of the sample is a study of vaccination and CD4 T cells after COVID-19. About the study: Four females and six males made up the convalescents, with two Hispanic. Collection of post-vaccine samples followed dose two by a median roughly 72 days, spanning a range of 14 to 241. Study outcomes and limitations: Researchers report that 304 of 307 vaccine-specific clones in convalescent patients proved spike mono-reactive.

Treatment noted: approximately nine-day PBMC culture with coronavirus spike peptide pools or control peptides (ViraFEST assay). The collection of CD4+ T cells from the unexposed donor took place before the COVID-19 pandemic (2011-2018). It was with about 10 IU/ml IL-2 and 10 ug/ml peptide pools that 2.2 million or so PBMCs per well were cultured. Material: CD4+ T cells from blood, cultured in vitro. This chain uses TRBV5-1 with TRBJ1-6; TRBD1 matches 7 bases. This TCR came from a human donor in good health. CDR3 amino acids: CASRPTGTATTPLHF. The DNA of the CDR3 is TGCGCCAGCAGACCAACCGGGACAGCAACGACACCCCTCCACTTT.